The next 27 T cell receptor beta chains were all read from a single sample in a study of T cell responses to AZD1222 COVID-19 vaccine. The assay was immunoSEQ multiplex PCR, and TCRdb's table has in-frame clones only and misses some. The sample records roughly 100,000 clones, 85% to 90% being singletons. Sequencing used peripheral blood, obtained on day 0 of AZD1222 vaccination. The receptors shown here come from an adult in good health.

The chain employs TRBV10-3 and TRBJ2-7; D is unresolved. V lost 0 bases, J lost 0 bases, and 9 bases lay in between. The V gene's germline CDR1 is ENHRY and CDR2 SYGVKD. The CDR3 spans 15 residues. The CDR3 DNA reads as TGTGCCATCAGTGAGTCCACTGTCACCTCCTACGAGCAGTACTTC. It specifies CAISESTVTSYEQYF.

The rearrangement joins TRBV29-1 to TRBJ1-1; D unclear. The CDR3 totals 11 residues. Germline-derived CDR1 and CDR2 are SQVTM and ANQGSEA. This CDR3 is CSLDTDTEAFF. CDR3 nucleotide sequence: TGCAGTCTAGACACCGACACTGAAGCTTTCTTT.

V gene TRBV11-3 combines with J gene TRBJ1-1, with 8 bases that match TRBD1. The ends lost 3 bases at V and 0 bases at J; junction bases unmatched: 0. Germline V lookup: CDR1 SGHNT, CDR2 YENEEA. The CDR3 extends over 14 amino acids. CDR3 DNA: TGTGCCAGCAGCTTGACAGGGGTGAACACTGAAGCTTTCTTT. Its protein is CASSLTGVNTEAFF. Variable domain in full (rest from reference TRBV11-3 and TRBJ1-1): EAGVVQSPRYKIIEKKQPVAFWCNPISGHNTLYWYLQNLGQGPELLIRYENEEAVDDSQLPKDRFSAERLKGVDSTLKIQPAELGDSAVYLCASSLTGVNTEAFFGQGTRLTVV.

This clone was picked up a small number of times. The chain couples TRBV5-1 to TRBJ1-2; a weak D match, TRBD1 (5 bases). The V end was cut by 3 bases, the J end by 3 bases, with 15 bases between. This CDR3 has 15 amino acids. Germline loops: CDR1 SGHRS, CDR2 YFSETQ. CDR3 DNA: TGCGCCAGCAGCTCGGGGGACCTTAACTACTATGGCTACACCTTC. Its translation: CASSSGDLNYYGYTF.

This chain connects TRBV28 to TRBJ1-5; TRBD1 matches 9 bases. This CDR3 has 15 amino acids. Germline lookup yields CDR1 MDHEN and CDR2 SYDVKM. After removal of 5 bases from V and 3 bases from J, the junction contained 5 bases not matched to a gene. CDR3 sequence: CASSRGTGNNQPQHF. The CDR3 bases are TGTGCCAGCAGTCGGGGGACAGGGAACAATCAGCCCCAGCATTTT.

The rearrangement links TRBV3-1 (or the pseudogene TRBV3-2) to TRBJ2-1; 10 nucleotides match TRBD1. Germline loops: CDR1 LGHDT, CDR2 YNNKEL (reference sequence). Trimming took 0 bases from V and 6 from J; bases not matched to a gene: 5. CDR3 length: 16 residues. The DNA of the CDR3 is TGTGCCAGCAGCCAAGATCGGACAGGGGGTCTCAATGAGCAGTTCTTC. Its translation: CASSQDRTGGLNEQFF.

The rearrangement links TRBV19 to TRBJ1-2; D might be TRBD1 (6 bases). V was shortened by 10 bases and J by 4 bases, with 25 bases between the two germline ends. Germline CDR1 reads LNHDA; CDR2 reads SQIVND (reference sequence). This CDR3 has 16 residues. The CDR3 is CATTTWTEWKAYGYTF. The CDR3 nucleotides are TGTGCCACCACGACTTGGACAGAGTGGAAAGCCTATGGCTACACCTTC. Drawing the rest from reference TRBV19 and TRBJ1-2, the complete variable domain is DGGITQSPKYLFRKEGQNVTLSCEQNLNHDAMYWYRQDPGQGLRLIYYSQIVNDFQKGDIAEGYSVSREKKESFPLTVTSAQKNPTAFYLCATTTWTEWKAYGYTFGSGTRLTVV.

This rearrangement joins TRBV7-9 to TRBJ2-3; 11 nucleotides line up with TRBD2. This CDR3 has 15 amino acids. Germline V lookup: CDR1 SEHNR, CDR2 FQNEAQ (reference sequence). Trimming cost V 5 bases and J 4 bases; bases outside gene matches: 5. The CDR3 region has the DNA TGTGCCAGCAGCCGGTCTAGCGGGGGGTCAGATACGCAGTATTTT. This encodes CASSRSSGGSDTQYF.

This chain connects TRBV9 to TRBJ2-1, with D possibly being TRBD2 (6 bases). The CDR3 is 14 residues long. V shed 3 bases and J shed 7 bases, with 14 bases lying between them. From germline, CDR1 is SGDLS and CDR2 YYNGEE. The CDR3 loop reads CASSATPTRNEQFF. In DNA form, the CDR3 reads TGTGCCAGCAGCGCGACCCCGACTAGGAATGAGCAGTTCTTC.

The rearrangement uses TRBV19 and TRBJ1-5; D is uncertain. Germline V gene lookup returns CDR1 LNHDA and CDR2 SQIVND (reference sequence). Trimming took off 3 bases at V and 0 bases at J, with 6 bases between the two ends. There are 14 residues in the CDR3. The DNA of the CDR3 is TGTGCCAGTAGTATTAATTATAGCAATCAGCCCCAGCATTTT. Protein sequence: CASSINYSNQPQHF.

The V call is TRBV5-1, the J call TRBJ2-7, with 8 bases identical to TRBD1. J was trimmed by 3 bases and V by 3 bases; bases with no gene match: 14. The CDR3 contains 17 residues. The germline V gene has CDR1 SGHRS and CDR2 YFSETQ. The CDR3 DNA reads as TGCGCCAGCAGCTCCGGAGTTGGACAGGGCCTTTACTACGAGCAGTACTTC. Amino acids: CASSSGVGQGLYYEQYF.

The V gene is TRBV27, the J gene TRBJ1-2, with D uncertain. The CDR3 has 14 amino acids. Per the germline V gene, CDR1 is MNHEY and CDR2 is SMNVEV (reference sequence). Between the trimmed V and J ends, which lost 5 bases and 5 bases, there was a span of 15 bases. CDR3 region: CASSITAGIYGYTF. CDR3 bases: TGTGCCAGCAGTATCACCGCAGGCATTTATGGCTACACCTTC.

The chain employs TRBV5-4 and TRBJ1-6; D is perhaps TRBD1 (5 bases). This CDR3 is 16 amino acids long. Germline V CDR1 and CDR2: SGHNT, YYREEE (reference sequence). Trimming left V 4 bases short and J 5 bases short, with 16 bases between. In DNA, the CDR3 is TGTGCCAGCAGCCTTACCCCGACAGCGAATAATTCACCCCTCCACTTT. Residues: CASSLTPTANNSPLHF.

The rearrangement uses TRBV5-8 and TRBJ1-5; D is unclear. Trimming left V 4 bases short and J 2 bases short, with 16 bases between. Per germline, CDR1 SGHTS and CDR2 YDEGEE. This CDR3 spans 16 amino acids. The CDR3 DNA sequence: TGTGCCAGCAGCATACGACAACAATCGGGCAATCAGCCCCAGCATTTT. Residues: CASSIRQQSGNQPQHF. The variable domain in full, completed from reference TRBV5-8 and TRBJ1-5, reads EAGVTQSPTHLIKTRGQQATLRCSPISGHTSVYWYQQALGLGLQFLLWYDEGEERNRGNFPPRFSGRQFPNYSSELNVNALELEDSALYLCASSIRQQSGNQPQHFGDGTRLSIL.

This clone was picked up one time. The chain combines TRBV2 with TRBJ1-3; D perhaps matches TRBD1 (6 bases). The CDR3 has 15 amino acids. Germline V lookup: CDR1 SNHLY, CDR2 FYNNEI. The ends were cut back, 6 bases at V and 0 bases at J, with 12 bases in the middle. DNA for the CDR3: TGTGCCAGCAGAGCAGACAGGCTCTCTGGAAACACCATATATTTT. Translating gives CASRADRLSGNTIYF.

The V gene is TRBV5-1, the J gene TRBJ1-5; TRBD1 might be the D (6 bases). V shed 0 bases and J shed 5 bases, with 12 bases lying between them. This CDR3 comprises 15 residues. Germline CDR1 is SGHRS and CDR2 is YFSETQ. CDR3 amino acids: CASSLAPGADQPQHF. CDR3 DNA: TGCGCCAGCAGCTTGGCCCCAGGGGCAGATCAGCCCCAGCATTTT.

This chain connects TRBV5-8 to TRBJ2-1, with D perhaps assigned TRBD1 or TRBD2 (6 bases each). V lost 1 base and J lost 3, with 11 bases in between. The CDR3 sequence is 15 residues long. CDR1 and CDR2 from the germline V gene are SGHTS and YDEGEE. CDR3 residues: CASSLREDSYNEQFF. As DNA, the CDR3 is TGTGCCAGCAGCTTGAGGGAGGACAGCTACAATGAGCAGTTCTTC. The whole variable domain, filled in from reference TRBV5-8 and TRBJ2-1, reads EAGVTQSPTHLIKTRGQQATLRCSPISGHTSVYWYQQALGLGLQFLLWYDEGEERNRGNFPPRFSGRQFPNYSSELNVNALELEDSALYLCASSLREDSYNEQFFGPGTRLTVL.

The gene calls are TRBV25-1 and TRBJ2-3, with no clear D. The CDR3 runs to 14 residues. The V and J ends lost 5 bases and 0 bases respectively, with 9 bases between them. Germline-derived CDR1 and CDR2 are MGHDK and SYGVNS. The CDR3 here is CASSFPSSTDTQYF. In DNA form, the CDR3 reads TGTGCCAGCAGTTTCCCCTCTAGCACAGATACGCAGTATTTT.

The V call is TRBV7-2, the J call TRBJ2-5; possible D gene TRBD1, 5 bases. The CDR3 is made up of 16 amino acids. Trimming removed 0 bases from V and 2 bases from J, with 13 bases in between. In germline, CDR1 is SGHTA, CDR2 FQGNSA. The CDR3 nucleotides are TGTGCCAGCAGCTTAGCGTCCAGGGTTGGGCAAGAGACCCAGTACTTC. Amino acid sequence: CASSLASRVGQETQYF.

V gene TRBV5-1 combines with J gene TRBJ1-4, with D uncertain. Germline V gene lookup returns CDR1 SGHRS and CDR2 YFSETQ. Trimming shortened V by 4 bases and J by 2 bases, and 12 bases separated the two germline ends. The CDR3 covers 15 residues. In nucleotides, the CDR3 is TGCGCCAGCAGCCCGGCGGGAGGGACTAATGAAAAACTGTTTTTT. It yields the protein CASSPAGGTNEKLFF. The full variable domain, with the rest looked up from reference TRBV5-1 and TRBJ1-4, is KAGVTQTPRYLIKTRGQQVTLSCSPISGHRSVSWYQQTPGQGLQFLFEYFSETQRNKGNFPGRFSGRQFSNSRSEMNVSTLELGDSALYLCASSPAGGTNEKLFFGSGTQLSVL.

For the CDR3, the DNA is TGTGCCAGCAGCTTCGGGACTAGCGGGTCCGATGAGCAGTTCTTC. Translation: CASSFGTSGSDEQFF. The rearrangement joins TRBV5-4 to TRBJ2-1, with TRBD2 matching over 12 bases. The germline CDR1 and CDR2 sequences are SGHNT and YYREEE (reference sequence). The CDR3 totals 15 residues. The ends lost 2 bases at V and 8 bases at J; junction bases unmatched: 5. Combining the CDR3 with reference TRBV5-4 and TRBJ2-1 gives the whole variable domain ETGVTQSPTHLIKTRGQQVTLRCSSQSGHNTVSWYQQALGQGPQFIFQYYREEENGRGNFPPRFSGLQFPNYSSELNVNALELDDSALYLCASSFGTSGSDEQFFGPGTRLTVL.

This sequence joins TRBV9 and TRBJ1-1; 7 bases are a match to TRBD1. V shed 3 bases and J 1 base; nucleotides not matched to a gene: 3. The CDR3 length is 14 residues. CDR1 and CDR2 from the germline V gene are SGDLS and YYNGEE. DNA for the CDR3: TGTGCCAGCAGCGCGTGGGACAGGAACACTGAAGCTTTCTTT. Protein: CASSAWDRNTEAFF.

The rearrangement links TRBV4-3 to TRBJ2-5; D gene unclear. Germline V CDR1 and CDR2: LGHNA, YSLEER. This CDR3 spans 16 amino acids. Trimming removed 3 bases from V and 1 base from J, with 15 bases in between. DNA for the CDR3: TGCGCCAGCAGCCAGGAAGCGTGGGCAGGCCAAGAGACCCAGTACTTC. The encoded protein is CASSQEAWAGQETQYF.

J is TRBJ1-1 and V is TRBV11-2, with a tentative D call TRBD1 (5 bases). V was trimmed by 1 base and J by 7 bases, leaving 10 bases between them. CDR1 and CDR2 from the germline V gene are SGHAT and FQNNGV. This CDR3 is built from 13 residues. CDR3 loop: CASSLARALEAFF. The CDR3 bases are TGTGCCAGCAGCTTAGCCAGGGCCCTTGAAGCTTTCTTT.

This chain connects TRBV28 to TRBJ2-3; D is possibly TRBD1 or TRBD2 (5 bases each). Germline V lookup: CDR1 MDHEN, CDR2 SYDVKM. The CDR3 has 16 residues. The V and J ends lost 8 bases and 0 bases respectively, with 18 bases between them. For the CDR3, the DNA is TGTGCCAGCCGACAAGGGTGGGACGCTAGCACAGATACGCAGTATTTT. Protein product: CASRQGWDASTDTQYF.

This clone was detected only a few times. The V gene is TRBV2, the J gene TRBJ2-7, with D maybe TRBD1 (5 bases). Germline CDR1 is SNHLY and CDR2 is FYNNEI. Trimming left V 0 bases short and J 9 bases short, with 12 bases between. This CDR3 spans 13 amino acids. The DNA for the CDR3 is TGTGCCAGCAGTGAAGCTCAGCAGGGTCGGCAGTACTTC. Residues: CASSEAQQGRQYF.

The chain carries TRBV7-6 and TRBJ2-2, with D unresolved. The germline gives CDR1 SGHVS, CDR2 FNYEAQ. The CDR3 spans 15 residues. V shed 1 base and J shed 3 bases, with 9 bases lying between them. CDR3 protein: CASSLGVPHTGELFF. CDR3 nucleotide sequence: TGTGCCAGCAGCTTAGGAGTTCCCCACACCGGGGAGCTGTTTTTT.